What follows are 6 T cell receptor beta chains derived from one specimen sequenced in a study of beta chain features in type 1 diabetes listed by TCRdb under 2018. The library was built by means of the immunoSEQ multiplex PCR assay. The entire isolated RNA was reverse transcribed using the High Capacity cDNA Reverse Transcription Kit, and thus expressed TCRB transcripts were sequenced. TCRdb obtained this table from immuneACCESS and retained in-frame rearrangements with V and J assigned. These tables miss some clones; where compared with another copy, unresolved V genes account for less than half of the shortfall, and the remainder is unexplained. Across this sample there are about 240,000 clones, with roughly 30% seen only once. The ten largest clones take up roughly 4.1% of the sample. Sequencing was done on a sample of central memory CD4+ T cells from blood. These receptors all stem from a man younger than 40 in good health.

V is TRBV2 and J is TRBJ2-1; 7 nucleotides agree with TRBD2. V shed 7 bases and J 9 bases; nucleotides not matched to a gene: 6. The CDR3 covers 12 residues. CDR1 is SNHLY and CDR2 is FYNNEI in the germline V gene. CDR3 sequence reads: CASIGLESEQFF. DNA for the CDR3: TGTGCCAGCATCGGACTAGAAAGTGAGCAGTTCTTC.

This clone has more than one count but fewer than ten. The genes are TRBV29-1 and TRBJ2-3, with 10 bases identical to TRBD1. Germline lookup yields CDR1 SQVTM and CDR2 ANQGSEA. Germline trimming cut 5 bases from V and 6 bases from J; bases unmatched to any gene: 11. There are 15 residues in the CDR3. This CDR3 reads CSVRGTGAVGDTQYF. CDR3 coding DNA: TGCAGCGTTAGAGGGACAGGGGCCGTTGGGGATACGCAGTATTTT.

A few counts support this clone. V usage is TRBV7-9 and J usage is TRBJ1-3, with D hard to call. The CDR3 is made up of 15 amino acids. Germline V gives CDR1 SEHNR, CDR2 FQNEAQ (reference sequence). Trimming removed 5 bases at V and 2 bases at J, with 13 bases between. The CDR3: CASSPWTGTGNTIYF. The CDR3 bases are TGTGCCAGCAGCCCTTGGACCGGCACTGGAAACACCATATATTTT.

This sequence joins TRBV30 and TRBJ2-5; D uncertain. Gene TRBJ2-7 matches the end of the DNA better, so the J call may be wrong. Per the germline V gene, CDR1 is GTSNPN and CDR2 is SVGIG (reference sequence). The CDR3 runs 11 residues. CDR3 protein: CAWSTVYEQYF. Here the CDR3 DNA reads TGTGCCTGGTCGACGGTCTACGAGCAGTACTTC.

On this clone itself: This sequence is one base from a far larger clone and is likely a read error. The chain uses TRBV30 and TRBJ1-6; D gene ambiguous. The CDR3 runs to 12 residues. Germline V lookup: CDR1 GTSNPN, CDR2 SVGIG (reference sequence). The CDR3 DNA reads as TGTGCCTGGAGTTTGGCCGTTTCGACCCTCCGCTTT. Translating it yields CAWSLAVSTLRF. Full variable domain (remainder filled in from reference TRBV30 and TRBJ1-6): SQTIHQWPATLVQPVGSPLSLECTVEGTSNPNLYWYRQAAGRGLQLLFYSVGIGQISSEVPQNLSASRPQDRQFILSSKKLLLSDSGFYLCAWSLAVSTLRFGNGTRLTVT.

This clone appeared a few times. The J gene is TRBJ2-5, the V gene TRBV29-1, with TRBD2 identical over 11 bases. J was trimmed by 5 bases and V by 7 bases; bases with no gene match: 12. This CDR3 has 15 amino acids. Germline V gene sequence: CDR1 SQVTM, CDR2 ANQGSEA. The CDR3 is CSALLLAGVWETQYF. The CDR3 DNA reads as TGCAGCGCTCTCCTACTAGCGGGAGTATGGGAGACCCAGTACTTC.